Shown below are 13 T cell receptor beta chains from a single sample sequenced in a study of cytomegalovirus exposure and HLA in healthy donors. Amplification used 60 Vbeta primers and 13 Jbeta primers. Here immunoSEQ multiplex PCR was the method, and the copy in TCRdb shows in-frame clones only, minus some. The data contain roughly 100,000 clones, roughly 13% of them singletons. What was sequenced was PBMCs. Receptor source: a man aged 35 to 55 in good health and CMV-seropositive.

V usage is TRBV5-6 and J usage is TRBJ2-5; 7 positions agree with TRBD1. The tail of the sequence fits TRBJ2-7 better, so the J call may be wrong. Germline values: CDR1 SGHDT, CDR2 YYEEEE. The CDR3 extends over 12 amino acids. CDR3 coding DNA: TGTGCCAGCAGCCCGACAGGGCGCGAGCAGTACTTC. Amino acid sequence: CASSPTGREQYF.

This sequence joins TRBV7-3 and TRBJ2-1; TRBD1 agrees at 7 bases. After removal of 4 bases from V and 8 bases from J, the junction contained 17 bases not matched to a gene. This CDR3 spans 17 amino acids. CDR1 is SGHTA, CDR2 FQGTGA, per germline. This CDR3 is CASSSKPPGQIGHEQFF. CDR3 in DNA: TGTGCCAGCAGCTCTAAACCTCCGGGACAGATCGGCCATGAGCAGTTCTTC.

The chain joins TRBV11-2 to TRBJ2-7; D not certain. Trimming took 1 base from V and 1 from J, leaving 8 bases between them. Germline CDR1 SGHAT, CDR2 FQNNGV. This CDR3 is built from 14 residues. CDR3 nucleotides: TGTGCCAGCAGCTTAGGGTTTAGTTCCTACGAGCAGTACTTC. Encoded protein: CASSLGFSSYEQYF.

The chain combines TRBV29-1 with TRBJ1-1; 7 bases line up with TRBD1. Unmatched junction bases numbered 13, after V lost 2 bases and J lost 4 bases. This CDR3 contains 16 residues. Germline V gives CDR1 SQVTM, CDR2 ANQGSEA. The CDR3 sequence is CSVESGGQSSSTEAFF. The CDR3, as DNA: TGCAGCGTTGAATCCGGGGGACAGTCCTCCAGCACTGAAGCTTTCTTT.

This clone was recorded a few times. The chain combines TRBV7-8 with TRBJ2-3, with TRBD2 matching over 12 bases. Germline loops: CDR1 SGHVS, CDR2 FQNEAQ. The CDR3 runs to 17 residues. Losses at the gene ends were 5 bases for V and 2 bases for J; bases not matched to a gene: 8. In DNA form, the CDR3 reads TGTGCCAGCAGCCGGTCGGGACTAGCGGGCCTCACAGATACGCAGTATTTT. Translated: CASSRSGLAGLTDTQYF. The full variable domain, in which reference TRBV7-8 and TRBJ2-3 provide the parts outside the CDR3, is GAGVSQSPRYKVAKRGQDVALRCDPISGHVSLFWYQQALGQGPEFLTYFQNEAQLDKSGLPSDRFFAERPEGSVSTLKIQRTQQEDSAVYLCASSRSGLAGLTDTQYFGPGTRLTVL.

This clone was seen a handful of times. Distinct nucleotide sequences in the sample also encode this CDR3. This chain uses TRBV19 with TRBJ2-7; the match to TRBD1 covers 8 bases. Germline CDR1 reads LNHDA; CDR2 reads SQIVND (reference sequence). J was trimmed by 2 bases and V by 1 base; bases with no gene match: 4. The CDR3 has 15 amino acids. For the CDR3, the DNA is TGTGCCAGTAGTATAGGGCAGGGGGCAGCCTACGAGCAGTACTTC. It specifies CASSIGQGAAYEQYF.

This clone was seen more than once but under ten times. The chain has TRBV7-8 and TRBJ2-1; the match to TRBD2 covers 14 bases. This CDR3 has 20 residues. Per germline, CDR1 SGHVS and CDR2 FQNEAQ. J lost 0 bases, V lost 5 bases, and 12 bases had no gene match. The CDR3 is CASSPTRRTSGRSSYNEQFF. CDR3 DNA: TGTGCCAGCAGCCCTACAAGACGGACTAGCGGGAGGAGCTCCTACAATGAGCAGTTCTTC.

This sequence joins TRBV9 and TRBJ2-5, with D possibly being TRBD2 (5 bases). Trimming pared 4 bases from V and 1 base from J, leaving 8 bases between. The CDR3 has 13 residues. From germline, CDR1 is SGDLS and CDR2 YYNGEE. The CDR3 bases are TGTGCCAGCAGCCCGGGGAGCCAAGAGACCCAGTACTTC. Its translation is CASSPGSQETQYF.

The sample holds a few counts of this clone. V and J are TRBV29-1 and TRBJ2-5; tentatively, D is TRBD2 (5 bases). The CDR3 has 16 residues. Germline values: CDR1 SQVTM, CDR2 ANQGSEA. Trimming took off 1 base at V and 4 bases at J, with 19 bases between the two ends. This CDR3 reads CSVEGVRGPSRETQYF. In nucleotides, the CDR3 is TGCAGCGTTGAAGGTGTTAGAGGGCCCTCCCGAGAGACCCAGTACTTC.

The chain is built from TRBV28 and TRBJ1-2, with unresolved D. V was shortened by 7 bases and J by 8 bases, with 20 bases between the two germline ends. From germline, CDR1 is MDHEN and CDR2 SYDVKM. The CDR3 sequence is 14 residues long. The CDR3 spells CASTPRVGPRGYTF. For the CDR3, the DNA is TGTGCCAGCACCCCGAGGGTGGGCCCTCGGGGCTACACCTTC.

This chain links TRBV7-3 with TRBJ2-7; D is perhaps TRBD1 (7 bases). V lost 3 bases and J 3 bases, leaving 9 bases between the germline ends. Germline assignment: CDR1 SGHTA and CDR2 FQGTGA. The CDR3 covers 13 residues. The CDR3 region has the DNA TGTGCCAGCAGCTTCCAGGGGGGCTACGAGCAGTACTTC. Amino acid sequence: CASSFQGGYEQYF.

This chain connects TRBV19 to TRBJ2-7, with 8 bases identical to TRBD2. J was trimmed by 3 bases and V by 10 bases; bases with no gene match: 14. The germline CDR1 and CDR2 sequences are LNHDA and SQIVND (reference sequence). The CDR3 consists of 15 residues. CDR3 sequence: CATQDPGTSNYEQYF. Here the CDR3 DNA reads TGTGCCACCCAGGACCCCGGGACTAGTAACTACGAGCAGTACTTC. Looking up the rest from reference TRBV19 and TRBJ2-7 gives the full variable domain: DGGITQSPKYLFRKEGQNVTLSCEQNLNHDAMYWYRQDPGQGLRLIYYSQIVNDFQKGDIAEGYSVSREKKESFPLTVTSAQKNPTAFYLCATQDPGTSNYEQYFGPGTRLTVT.

Here the CDR3 DNA reads TGTGCCACCAGCAGACAAAATACGGGACAGAACAAAGCTTTCTTT. This encodes CATSRQNTGQNKAFF. The V call is TRBV15, the J call TRBJ1-1; the match to TRBD1 covers 7 bases. The ends lost 2 bases at V and 9 bases at J; junction bases unmatched: 12. Germline-derived CDR1 and CDR2 are LNHNV and YYDKDF (reference sequence). The CDR3 is 15 amino acids.